Shown below are 15 T cell receptor beta chains from a single sample sequenced in a study of blood T cell repertoires in COVID-19. Repertoires were generated with immunoSEQ multiplex PCR, while TCRdb's copy carries only in-frame clones and drops some. The sample lists approximately 300,000 clones; roughly nine tenths were seen once. The specimen sequenced was peripheral blood. The source of these receptors is a woman between 25 and 40 years old with COVID-19, enrolled during active disease.

This clone was seen a few times. The gene calls are TRBV7-8 and TRBJ2-7; TRBD1 aligns across 10 bases. Germline values: CDR1 SGHVS, CDR2 FQNEAQ. The trim removed 1 base at V and 4 bases at J, leaving 4 bases unmatched. The CDR3 sequence is 15 residues long. The DNA for the CDR3 is TGTGCCAGCAGCTTAGGGGGACAGGGGATATACGAGCAGTACTTC. This codes for CASSLGGQGIYEQYF.

The genes are TRBV30 and TRBJ1-2; D ambiguous. The CDR3 covers 11 residues. V was clipped by 4 bases and J by 1 base, with 4 bases between them. Germline assignment: CDR1 GTSNPN and CDR2 SVGIG (reference sequence). Here the CDR3 DNA reads TGTGCCTGGACCAATAACTATGGCTACACCTTC. Translated, it gives CAWTNNYGYTF.

This chain uses TRBV29-1 with TRBJ2-1; 14 bases line up with TRBD2. The CDR3 extends over 17 amino acids. Per germline, CDR1 SQVTM and CDR2 ANQGSEA. V shed 6 bases, J shed 2 bases, and the junction held 9 bases outside the gene matches. The CDR3 here is CSVVGLAGGGTYNEQFF. The CDR3 bases are TGCAGCGTCGTCGGACTAGCGGGGGGCGGGACCTACAATGAGCAGTTCTTC.

The chain uses TRBV24-1 and TRBJ1-2; no clear D. Germline V gene lookup returns CDR1 KGHDR and CDR2 SFDVKD. The V and J ends lost 9 bases and 8 bases respectively, with 12 bases between them. CDR3 size: 11 residues. The CDR3 region is CATSPGYGYTF. CDR3 bases: TGTGCCACCTCCCCGGGGTACGGCTACACCTTC.

The V and J genes are TRBV7-2 and TRBJ2-3, with 12 bases that match TRBD2. The CDR3 covers 17 residues. Trimming removed 3 bases from V and 4 bases from J; junction bases left unmatched: 8. The germline gives CDR1 SGHTA, CDR2 FQGNSA. DNA for the CDR3: TGTGCCAGCAGCTTCCTCCCGACTAGCGGGAGAGCAGATACGCAGTATTTT. Its translation: CASSFLPTSGRADTQYF.

This clone was counted many times. The chain links TRBV6-1 to TRBJ2-2; D might be TRBD1 (5 bases). Trimming took off 3 bases at V and 3 bases at J, with 8 bases between the two ends. Looked up from germline, CDR1 is MNHNS and CDR2 is SASEGT. This CDR3 contains 14 residues. The DNA for the CDR3 is TGTGCCAGCAGTGATTCCAGGGACACCGGGGAGCTGTTTTTT. As protein: CASSDSRDTGELFF.

V is TRBV11-3 and J is TRBJ2-2; 9 nucleotides agree with TRBD2. J lost 8 bases, V lost 4 bases, and 11 bases had no gene match. The CDR3 has 16 amino acids. Per the germline V gene, CDR1 is SGHNT and CDR2 is YENEEA. The CDR3 loop reads CASSYSGGAAHGELFF. CDR3 sequence (DNA): TGTGCCAGCAGCTATAGCGGGGGAGCCGCCCATGGGGAGCTGTTTTTT.

The rearrangement uses TRBV18 and TRBJ2-1, with D tentatively TRBD1 (6 bases). CDR3 size: 17 residues. Between the trimmed V and J ends, which lost 0 bases and 3 bases, there was a span of 15 bases. The V gene's germline CDR1 is KGHSH and CDR2 LQKENI. The CDR3 coding sequence is TGTGCCAGCTCACCACCTCTTTGGGACACTCTCTACAATGAGCAGTTCTTC. Translation gives CASSPPLWDTLYNEQFF.

The chain has TRBV19 and TRBJ1-1; no clear D gene. In germline, CDR1 is LNHDA, CDR2 SQIVND (reference sequence). CDR3 length: 15 amino acids. As DNA, the CDR3 is TGTGCTCTACCCATCCCGGTGGAGGGTAACACTGAAGCTTTCTTT. It encodes CALPIPVEGNTEAFF. The variable domain in full, completed from reference TRBV19 and TRBJ1-1, reads DGGITQSPKYLFRKEGQNVTLSCEQNLNHDAMYWYRQDPGQGLRLIYYSQIVNDFQKGDIAEGYSVSREKKESFPLTVTSAQKNPTAFYLCALPIPVEGNTEAFFGQGTRLTVV.

V usage is TRBV6-2 or TRBV6-3 and J usage is TRBJ1-5, with TRBD1 identical over 9 bases. The CDR3 has 13 amino acids. Germline V CDR1 and CDR2: MNHEY, SVGEGT. V trimming: 2 bases; J trimming: 9 bases; junction bases outside the gene matches: 2. The CDR3 DNA follows: TGTGCCAGCAGTTACGGGACAGGGTGGCCCCAGCATTTT. Translated: CASSYGTGWPQHF.

For the CDR3, the DNA is TGTGCCAGCAGAAATATGGGAGCGGGTTACGAGCAGTACTTC. It yields the protein CASRNMGAGYEQYF. The chain joins TRBV5-5 to TRBJ2-7, with D possibly being TRBD2 (6 bases). This CDR3 spans 14 amino acids. The V and J ends lost 5 bases and 4 bases respectively, with 16 bases between them. Per germline, CDR1 SGHKS and CDR2 YYEKEE (reference sequence).

The J gene is TRBJ1-3, the V gene TRBV4-2; D gene unclear. This CDR3 contains 14 residues. From germline, CDR1 is LGHNA and CDR2 YNFKEQ. Trimming took 4 bases from V and 4 from J, leaving 11 bases between them. This CDR3 is CASSPVGPGNTIYF. The CDR3 nucleotides read TGTGCCAGCAGCCCCGTGGGCCCCGGAAACACCATATATTTT.

The chain joins TRBV6-4 to TRBJ2-1, with no clear D. This CDR3 contains 13 residues. Trimming left V 3 bases short and J 6 bases short, with 9 bases between. Germline CDR1 MRHNA, CDR2 SNTAGT. CDR3 nucleotides: TGTGCCAGCAGTGAAGAGCCTCGCAATGAGCAGTTCTTC. It specifies CASSEEPRNEQFF.

This rearrangement joins TRBV18 to TRBJ1-6, with D maybe TRBD1 (5 bases). The CDR3 covers 14 residues. CDR1 and CDR2 from the germline V gene are KGHSH and LQKENI. With 2 bases removed from V and 7 bases from J, the gap between germline ends came to 9 bases. CDR3 nucleotides: TGTGCCAGCTCACCAGCAGGGTTGAATTCACCCCTCCACTTT. Translated, it gives CASSPAGLNSPLHF. The variable domain in full, with the rest retrieved from reference TRBV18 and TRBJ1-6, is NAGVMQNPRHLVRRRGQEARLRCSPMKGHSHVYWYRQLPEEGLKFMVYLQKENIIDESGMPKERFSAEFPKEGPSILRIQQVVRGDSAAYFCASSPAGLNSPLHFGNGTRLTVT.

This clone occurred many times. This chain connects TRBV2 to TRBJ1-5; 11 bases map to TRBD1. The CDR3 loop spans 14 amino acids. Germline CDR1 and CDR2: SNHLY and FYNNEI. J gave up 4 bases and V 7 bases, and 3 bases lay outside the gene matches. The CDR3 DNA reads TGTGCCAGCAAGGGACAGGGGGAAAATCAGCCCCAGCATTTT. Protein sequence: CASKGQGENQPQHF.